This T cell receptor beta chain originates from a study of cytomegalovirus exposure and HLA in healthy donors. J was trimmed by 3 bases and V by 6 bases; bases with no gene match: 5. CDR3 length: 15 amino acids. Per the germline V gene, CDR1 is LNHDA and CDR2 is SQIVND (reference sequence). Primers for the PCR totalled 60 Vbeta and 13 Jbeta. The repertoire was sequenced with immunoSEQ multiplex PCR; TCRdb's copy has only in-frame clones and lacks some. This sample contains 100,000 to 150,000 clones. Points on this clone: Its target is not known.

The study, taken as a whole, reports: Per published reports, the classifier diagnosed cytomegalovirus status with high specificity and sensitivity. Reports indicate that TCR beta sequences accurately predicted the HLA-A and HLA-B alleles of most subjects. It was likely that a cluster of highly shared sequence variants was a sequencing artifact.

The sample taken for sequencing was PBMCs. This clonotype originated in a woman aged 35 to 49 in good health and CMV-seropositive. The chain links TRBV19 to TRBJ2-2; 9 bases are a match to TRBD2. The CDR3, as DNA: TGTGCCAGTAGAGTACGCGGGAGGGACACCGGGGAGCTGTTTTTT. Amino acids: CASRVRGRDTGELFF.